This TCR beta chain was sequenced for a study of T cells in Graves' hyperthyroidism and ophthalmopathy. Study-wide results and caveats: Ophthalmopathy could be told apart from stable hyperthyroidism with a 13 V-J model. The majority of expanded thyroid clonotypes above 0.001 also appeared in blood.

There were TCR beta CDR3 regions amplified from RNA transcripts. The HTBI primer set drove a first-round RT-PCR of the TCR CDR3. MiXCR, applied by TCRdb to the multiplex PCR reads, yields one record per CDR3 protein. The profile shows around 350,000 distinct CDR3 sequences, roughly 15% of them singletons. Patients with uncontrolled infections, other autoimmune diseases, pregnancy or lactation were excluded. Used for diagnoses were clinical symptoms, serum thyroxine and TRAb, thyroid ultrasound and orbital computed tomography. About this clonotype itself: Its specificity is unknown.

This CDR3 has 13 amino acids. Germline V gives CDR1 ENHRY, CDR2 SYGVKD. V lost 3 bases, J lost 0 bases, and 6 bases lay in between. The sequence derives from a woman in her 30s with Graves' ophthalmopathy. The chain couples TRBV10-3 to TRBJ2-7; D remains unclear. The sample was blood. CDR3 DNA sequence: TGTGCCATCAGTGACTCAGCCTCCTACGAGCAGTACTTC. Amino acid sequence: CAISDSASYEQYF.